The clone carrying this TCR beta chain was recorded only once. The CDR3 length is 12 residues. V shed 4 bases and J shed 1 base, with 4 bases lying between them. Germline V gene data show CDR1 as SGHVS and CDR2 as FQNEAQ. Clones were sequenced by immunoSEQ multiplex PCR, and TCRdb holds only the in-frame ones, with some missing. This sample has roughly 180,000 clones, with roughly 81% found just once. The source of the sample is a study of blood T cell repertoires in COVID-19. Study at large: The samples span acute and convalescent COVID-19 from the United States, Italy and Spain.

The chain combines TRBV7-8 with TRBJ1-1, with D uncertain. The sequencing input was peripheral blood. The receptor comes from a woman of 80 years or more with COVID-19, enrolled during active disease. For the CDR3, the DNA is TGTGCCAGCAGCTCACAGAACACTGAAGCTTTCTTT. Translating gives CASSSQNTEAFF.